The entry below describes one T cell receptor (beta chain). Its target is unknown. For the second PCR, which ran for about 6 to 11 cycles, a sample-barcoded 5' primer and a J-beta primer mix were used. Through a template-switch adaptor with 12 random nucleotides, each cDNA molecule received a tag. In TCRdb, the 5' RACE reads were re-called with MiXCR into one record per CDR3 protein. The repertoire holds about 730,000 distinct CDR3 sequences, approximately 39% seen once, with around 20% in the top ten. The source of the sample is a study of blood T cells in healthy people across ages. Study-wide results and limits: Relative to aged donors, long-lived donors carried more naive CD4+ cells and displayed higher diversity. Measured against age, TCR beta diversity per million T cells decreased in a roughly linear manner.

Trimming took 8 bases from V and 7 from J, leaving 24 bases between them. The CDR3 runs 17 residues. CDR1 and CDR2 from the germline V gene are MNHEY and SVGEGT. The gene calls are TRBV6-2 or TRBV6-3 and TRBJ2-6; perhaps TRBD1 as D (6 bases). This clonotype was obtained from an older woman in good health. Specimen: blood. The CDR3: CASRQGSAQGSANVLTF. The CDR3 region has the DNA TGTGCCAGCCGCCAGGGCAGCGCCCAGGGGTCTGCCAACGTCCTGACTTTC.